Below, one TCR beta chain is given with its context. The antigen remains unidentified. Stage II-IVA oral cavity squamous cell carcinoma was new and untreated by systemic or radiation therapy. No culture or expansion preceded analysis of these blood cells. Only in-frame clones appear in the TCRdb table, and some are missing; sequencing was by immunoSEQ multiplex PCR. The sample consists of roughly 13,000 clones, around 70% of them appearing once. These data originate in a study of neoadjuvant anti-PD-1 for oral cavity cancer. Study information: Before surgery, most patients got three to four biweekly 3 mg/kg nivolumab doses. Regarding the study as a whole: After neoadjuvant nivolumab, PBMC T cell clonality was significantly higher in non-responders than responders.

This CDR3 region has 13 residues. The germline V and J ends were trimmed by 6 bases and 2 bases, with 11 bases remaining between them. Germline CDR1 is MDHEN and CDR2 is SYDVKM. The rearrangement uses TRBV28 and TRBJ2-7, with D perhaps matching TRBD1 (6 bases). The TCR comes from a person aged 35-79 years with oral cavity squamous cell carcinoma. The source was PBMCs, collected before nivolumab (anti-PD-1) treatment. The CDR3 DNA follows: TGTGCCAGCAGGGCACAGGGCGCCTACGAGCAGTACTTC. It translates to CASRAQGAYEQYF.